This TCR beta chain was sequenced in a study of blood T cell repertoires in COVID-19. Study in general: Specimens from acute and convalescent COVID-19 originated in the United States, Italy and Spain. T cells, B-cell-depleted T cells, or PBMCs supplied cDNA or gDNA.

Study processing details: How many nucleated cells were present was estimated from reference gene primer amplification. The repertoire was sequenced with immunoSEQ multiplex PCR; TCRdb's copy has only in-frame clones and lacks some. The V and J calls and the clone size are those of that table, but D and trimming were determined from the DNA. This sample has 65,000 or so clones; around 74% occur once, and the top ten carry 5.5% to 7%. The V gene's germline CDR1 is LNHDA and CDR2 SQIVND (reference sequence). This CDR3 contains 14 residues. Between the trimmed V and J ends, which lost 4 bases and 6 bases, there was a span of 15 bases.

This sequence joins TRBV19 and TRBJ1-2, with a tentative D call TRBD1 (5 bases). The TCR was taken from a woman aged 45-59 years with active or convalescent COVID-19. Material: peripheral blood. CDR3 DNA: TGTGCCAGTAGTACCTTTAACCCAGGGCATGGCTACACCTTC. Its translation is CASSTFNPGHGYTF.